The 3 T cell receptor beta chains listed next were all sequenced from one sample in a study of regulatory T cells in long-lasting Graves disease. The time point here: newly diagnosed GD, antithyroid drugs for less than 3 months. The TCR library was prepared using RNA isolated from PBMCs. Building of the TCR beta libraries involved iRepertoire HTBI primers and Arm-PCR of CDR3 regions. One entry per CDR3 protein results from TCRdb running MiXCR on the multiplex PCR reads. Of 530,000 or so distinct CDR3 sequences in the sample, around an eighth were seen once. The same sample was also used in a study of T cells in Graves' hyperthyroidism and ophthalmopathy.

This specimen consisted of peripheral blood mononuclear cells (PBMCs), obtained at new diagnosis, from a patient treated with antithyroid drugs. The receptor source for this set is a man aged 25-45 years with Graves disease.

This clonotype was recorded a few times. The chain links TRBV9 to TRBJ1-2, with D uncertain. Germline V gives CDR1 SGDLS, CDR2 YYNGEE. The CDR3 sequence is 19 residues long. V lost 4 bases to trimming and J lost 1 base, with 26 bases between them. The DNA of the CDR3 is TGTGCCAGCAGCACCGATCGGACCGGGATTAAGCTCCATAACTATGGCTACACCTTC. Translating it yields CASSTDRTGIKLHNYGYTF.

The rearrangement links TRBV27 to TRBJ2-2; TRBD1 might be the D (5 bases). Per germline, CDR1 MNHEY and CDR2 SMNVEV (reference sequence). CDR3 length: 12 amino acids. Between the trimmed V and J ends, which lost 6 bases and 7 bases, there was a span of 9 bases. The CDR3 protein is CASSSGYGELFF. For the CDR3, the DNA is TGTGCCAGCAGCTCAGGGTACGGGGAGCTGTTTTTT.

This clonotype was recorded many times. This chain connects TRBV2 to TRBJ1-5; D not certain. This CDR3 contains 14 residues. The V end lost 4 bases, the J end lost 0 bases, and 7 bases lay between the germline ends. The germline CDR1 and CDR2 sequences are SNHLY and FYNNEI. CDR3 nucleotides: TGTGCCAGCAGTGGCAGGTATAGCAATCAGCCCCAGCATTTT. Translated: CASSGRYSNQPQHF.